These 22 T cell receptor beta chains were all obtained from the same sample, sequenced in a study of glioma-infiltrating T cells after dendritic cell vaccination. Time point noted: after dendritic cell vaccination, including at tumor progression/relapse. This table comes from immunoSEQ multiplex PCR, and its TCRdb copy is limited to in-frame clones, with some not included. This table holds roughly 100,000 clones, roughly 90% found once. The sequenced sample was blood, obtained after dendritic cell vaccination. Receptors were obtained from a human donor with glioblastoma.

This chain links TRBV29-1 with TRBJ2-7; tentative D call: TRBD1 (6 bases). From germline, CDR1 is SQVTM and CDR2 ANQGSEA. The CDR3 sequence is 14 residues long. The V gene lost 2 bases and the J gene lost 4 bases, with 15 bases spanning the gap. The CDR3 nucleotides are TGCAGCGTTGAAAGGGCAGGGGAGTCGTACGAGCAGTACTTC. Its translation: CSVERAGESYEQYF.

The V call is TRBV7-2, the J call TRBJ2-6, with D maybe TRBD1 (6 bases). Germline assignment: CDR1 SGHTA and CDR2 FQGNSA. V was pared by 1 base and J by 0 bases, with 13 bases between. The CDR3 is 18 residues long. The CDR3 region is CASSLGTALLSGANVLTF. Written as DNA, the CDR3 is TGTGCCAGCAGCTTAGGGACAGCTCTCCTCTCTGGGGCCAACGTCCTGACTTTC.

V is TRBV6-5 and J is TRBJ2-7; a weak D match, TRBD2 (5 bases). CDR1 is MNHEY, CDR2 SVGAGI, per germline. The CDR3 sequence is 15 residues long. The ends were cut back, 0 bases at V and 0 bases at J, with 9 bases in the middle. The CDR3 here is CASSYSTGNSYEQYF. The CDR3 DNA sequence: TGTGCCAGCAGTTACTCCACGGGAAACTCCTACGAGCAGTACTTC.

The chain is built from TRBV7-6 and TRBJ2-6; no definite D call. The V gene's germline CDR1 is SGHVS and CDR2 FNYEAQ. Trimming took 4 bases from V and 0 from J, leaving 16 bases between them. The CDR3 is 18 residues long. The CDR3 loop is CASSSPVGQSSGANVLTF. In nucleotides, the CDR3 is TGTGCCAGCAGCTCCCCCGTTGGGCAGAGCTCTGGGGCCAACGTCCTGACTTTC.

Only a few counts were recorded for this clone. The CDR3 is CASSWRPLDEQFF. The CDR3 bases are TGTGCCAGCAGCTGGAGGCCTCTGGATGAGCAGTTCTTC. V and J are TRBV11-1 and TRBJ2-1; D perhaps matches TRBD2 (5 bases). V was clipped by 4 bases and J by 8 bases, with 12 bases between them. This CDR3 region has 13 residues. CDR1 SGHAT and CDR2 FQDESV come from the germline V gene (reference sequence). Together with reference TRBV11-1 and TRBJ2-1, the CDR3 gives the full variable domain: EAEVAQSPRYKITEKSQAVAFWCDPISGHATLYWYRQILGQGPELLVQFQDESVVDDSQLPKDRFSAERLKGVDSTLKIQPAELGDSAMYLCASSWRPLDEQFFGPGTRLTVL.

The chain recombines TRBV29-1 with TRBJ2-1; 11 bases line up with TRBD1. V lost 6 bases to trimming and J lost 11 bases; unmatched junction nucleotides: 6. The CDR3 has 12 amino acids. Germline loops: CDR1 SQVTM, CDR2 ANQGSEA. CDR3 DNA: TGCAGCGTGGCTGGACAGGGGGCGAAGCAGTTCTTC. It specifies CSVAGQGAKQFF.

The gene calls are TRBV10-2 and TRBJ2-1; 8 bases are a match to TRBD1. V lost 2 bases and J lost 0; bases outside the gene matches: 3. This CDR3 has 16 amino acids. CDR1 is WSHSY and CDR2 is SAAADI in the germline V gene. The CDR3 protein is CASSEQTGGSYNEQFF. CDR3 sequence (DNA): TGCGCCAGCAGTGAGCAAACAGGGGGCTCCTACAATGAGCAGTTCTTC.

This clone was observed a single time. The rearrangement links TRBV10-2 to TRBJ2-1; no firm D call. This CDR3 has 15 residues. The V end was cut by 7 bases, the J end by 1 base, with 14 bases between. CDR1 and CDR2 (germline): WSHSY, SAAADI. The DNA of the CDR3 is TGCGCCAGCACGAACTATCCAGCTTCCTACAATGAGCAGTTCTTC. As protein: CASTNYPASYNEQFF.

The rearrangement joins TRBV2 to TRBJ2-7; 7 positions agree with TRBD1. The J segment lost 2 bases and the V segment lost 9 bases, leaving 4 bases of the junction unmatched. CDR3 length equals 12 residues. Germline loops: CDR1 SNHLY, CDR2 FYNNEI. The CDR3 loop is CARGQSPYEQYF. CDR3 sequence (DNA): TGTGCCAGGGGACAGAGCCCCTACGAGCAGTACTTC.

This chain uses TRBV25-1 with TRBJ1-5; the D gene is possibly TRBD1 (5 bases). The V and J ends lost 4 bases and 1 base respectively, with 11 bases between them. Germline V gives CDR1 MGHDK, CDR2 SYGVNS. This CDR3 has 15 residues. CDR3 nucleotide sequence: TGTGCCAGCAGTGGGGGGGGATTAAGCAATCAGCCCCAGCATTTT. Encoded protein: CASSGGGLSNQPQHF. Combining the CDR3 with reference TRBV25-1 and TRBJ1-5 gives the whole variable domain EADIYQTPRYLVIGTGKKITLECSQTMGHDKMYWYQQDPGMELHLIHYSYGVNSTEKGDLSSESTVSRIRTEHFPLTLESARPSHTSQYLCASSGGGLSNQPQHFGDGTRLSIL.

V is TRBV5-1 and J is TRBJ1-1; D is unresolved. V was shortened by 0 bases and J by 1 base, with 13 bases between the two germline ends. This CDR3 region has 16 residues. The germline CDR1 and CDR2 sequences are SGHRS and YFSETQ. The CDR3 is CASSLAGIGGNTEAFF. CDR3 sequence (DNA): TGCGCCAGCAGCTTGGCCGGTATCGGCGGGAACACTGAAGCTTTCTTT.

This chain links TRBV5-1 with TRBJ1-3; D is ambiguous. This CDR3 has 15 residues. Trimming stripped 1 base from V and 4 bases from J, with 12 bases between. Germline loops: CDR1 SGHRS, CDR2 YFSETQ. The CDR3 loop is CASSLYPGVGNTIYF. In nucleotides, the CDR3 is TGCGCCAGCAGCTTGTATCCAGGTGTGGGAAACACCATATATTTT.

J is TRBJ1-5 and V is TRBV6-1, with D tentatively TRBD1 (6 bases). Trimming stripped 3 bases from V and 2 bases from J, with 14 bases between. The CDR3 contains 16 residues. The germline CDR1 and CDR2 sequences are MNHNS and SASEGT. This chain's CDR3 is CASSELGGVGNQPQHF. Written as DNA, the CDR3 is TGTGCCAGCAGTGAGCTAGGGGGAGTCGGCAATCAGCCCCAGCATTTT.

This rearrangement joins TRBV10-2 to TRBJ1-5; D not certain. The CDR3 contains 13 residues. Trimming took off 2 bases at V and 7 bases at J, with 9 bases between the two ends. The germline gives CDR1 WSHSY, CDR2 SAAADI. CDR3 coding DNA: TGCGCCAGCAGTGAGCGGCTAGAACAGCCCCAGCATTTT. Its translation is CASSERLEQPQHF.

J is TRBJ2-5 and V is TRBV7-3; tentative D call: TRBD2 (5 bases). With 5 bases removed from V and 2 bases from J, the gap between germline ends came to 9 bases. CDR3 length: 13 residues. Germline V gene lookup returns CDR1 SGHTA and CDR2 FQGTGA. The DNA for the CDR3 is TGTGCCAGCAGCGAGGAGGCGCAAGAGACCCAGTACTTC. It yields the protein CASSEEAQETQYF.

This rearrangement joins TRBV2 to TRBJ1-2; 8 nucleotides match TRBD1. Germline trimming cut 7 bases from V and 4 bases from J; bases unmatched to any gene: 5. The CDR3 is 13 residues long. Germline lookup yields CDR1 SNHLY and CDR2 FYNNEI. This CDR3 is CASNTGGTYGYTF. Here the CDR3 DNA reads TGTGCCAGCAACACAGGGGGAACCTATGGCTACACCTTC.

CDR3 residues: CASSESGEAYNEQFF. CDR3 nucleotide sequence: TGTGCCAGCAGTGAGAGCGGGGAAGCCTACAATGAGCAGTTCTTC. The V gene is TRBV6-1, the J gene TRBJ2-1, with TRBD2 matching over 7 bases. The CDR3 has 15 residues. Trimming cost V 3 bases and J 2 bases; bases outside gene matches: 4. CDR1 and CDR2 (germline): MNHNS, SASEGT.

This chain uses TRBV7-2 with TRBJ2-3; possible D gene TRBD2, 6 bases. CDR3 length: 12 residues. Trimming shortened V by 4 bases and J by 5 bases, and 7 bases separated the two germline ends. The germline gives CDR1 SGHTA, CDR2 FQGNSA. The CDR3 DNA reads TGTGCCAGCAGCTCCGGGGGAGATACGCAGTATTTT. Translating it yields CASSSGGDTQYF.

V gene TRBV9 combines with J gene TRBJ2-7, with D possibly TRBD2 on 5 matching bases. Germline V CDR1 and CDR2: SGDLS, YYNGEE. Trimming left V 0 bases short and J 5 bases short, with 12 bases between. CDR3 length: 14 residues. CDR3 coding DNA: TGTGCCAGCAGCGTAGGTTCCACGGGGAACGAGCAGTACTTC. Translation gives CASSVGSTGNEQYF. The whole variable domain, filled in from reference TRBV9 and TRBJ2-7, reads DSGVTQTPKHLITATGQRVTLRCSPRSGDLSVYWYQQSLDQGLQFLIQYYNGEERAKGNILERFSAQQFPDLHSELNLSSLELGDSALYFCASSVGSTGNEQYFGPGTRLTVT.

This rearrangement joins TRBV7-8 to TRBJ2-3; TRBD2 agrees at 7 bases. The length of the CDR3 is 13 residues. Germline trimming cut 8 bases from V and 5 bases from J; bases unmatched to any gene: 7. The V gene's germline CDR1 is SGHVS and CDR2 FQNEAQ. This chain's CDR3 is CASSGGSGDTQYF. The DNA of the CDR3 is TGTGCCAGCTCAGGCGGGAGTGGAGATACGCAGTATTTT. Drawing the rest from reference TRBV7-8 and TRBJ2-3, the complete variable domain is GAGVSQSPRYKVAKRGQDVALRCDPISGHVSLFWYQQALGQGPEFLTYFQNEAQLDKSGLPSDRFFAERPEGSVSTLKIQRTQQEDSAVYLCASSGGSGDTQYFGPGTRLTVL.

The CDR3 DNA reads TGTGCCAAATCGGCCCGGGGGGCCTGTTATCGGTACGAGCAGTACTTC. Its protein product is CAKSARGACYRYEQYF. J is TRBJ2-7 and V is TRBV14, with D perhaps matching TRBD2 (7 bases). Per the germline V gene, CDR1 is SGHDN and CDR2 is FVKESK. With 10 bases removed from V and 4 bases from J, the gap between germline ends came to 26 bases. This CDR3 contains 16 residues.

This rearrangement joins TRBV11-2 to TRBJ2-3; TRBD2 might be the D (6 bases). The V end lost 0 bases, the J end lost 4 bases, and 20 bases lay between the germline ends. The length of the CDR3 is 18 residues. From germline, CDR1 is SGHAT and CDR2 FQNNGV. For the CDR3, the DNA is TGTGCCAGCAGCTTAGATAGCGACAACGAGGCTAGCGCAGATACGCAGTATTTT. Translated, it gives CASSLDSDNEASADTQYF. Together with reference TRBV11-2 and TRBJ2-3, the CDR3 gives the full variable domain: EAGVAQSPRYKIIEKRQSVAFWCNPISGHATLYWYQQILGQGPKLLIQFQNNGVVDDSQLPKDRFSAERLKGVDSTLKIQPAKLEDSAVYLCASSLDSDNEASADTQYFGPGTRLTVL.